Included here is one T cell receptor beta chain sequence, with context. Assay: immunoSEQ multiplex PCR; the TCRdb copy retains only in-frame clones and omits some. Found here are 200,000 to 250,000 clones, about 80% of them singletons; the top ten hold about 2.3%. This sample was taken from a study of blood T cell repertoires in COVID-19. V shed 4 bases and J 2 bases; nucleotides not matched to a gene: 8. The CDR3 is made up of 15 amino acids. The germline gives CDR1 SGDLS, CDR2 YYNGEE. The V and J genes are TRBV9 and TRBJ1-2, with 7 bases identical to TRBD1. The sequenced sample consisted of peripheral blood. The clonotype originates from an older woman with acute or convalescent COVID-19. CDR3 coding DNA: TGTGCCAGCAGCCCAAGGACAGGCCTAAACTATGGCTACACCTTC. Translated, it gives CASSPRTGLNYGYTF.